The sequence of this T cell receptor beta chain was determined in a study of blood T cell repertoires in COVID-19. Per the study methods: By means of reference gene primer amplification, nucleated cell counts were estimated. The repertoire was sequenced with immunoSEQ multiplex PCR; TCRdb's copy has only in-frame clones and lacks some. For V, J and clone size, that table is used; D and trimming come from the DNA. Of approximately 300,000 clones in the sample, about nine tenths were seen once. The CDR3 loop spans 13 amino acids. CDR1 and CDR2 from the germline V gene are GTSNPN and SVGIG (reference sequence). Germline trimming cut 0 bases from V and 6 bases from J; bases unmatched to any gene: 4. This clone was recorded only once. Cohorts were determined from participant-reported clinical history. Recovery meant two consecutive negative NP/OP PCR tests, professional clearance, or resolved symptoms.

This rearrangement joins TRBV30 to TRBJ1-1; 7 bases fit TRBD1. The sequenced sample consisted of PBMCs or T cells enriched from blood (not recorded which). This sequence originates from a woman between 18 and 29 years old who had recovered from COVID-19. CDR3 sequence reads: CAWSVQGWAEAFF. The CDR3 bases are TGTGCCTGGAGTGTACAGGGGTGGGCTGAAGCTTTCTTT.